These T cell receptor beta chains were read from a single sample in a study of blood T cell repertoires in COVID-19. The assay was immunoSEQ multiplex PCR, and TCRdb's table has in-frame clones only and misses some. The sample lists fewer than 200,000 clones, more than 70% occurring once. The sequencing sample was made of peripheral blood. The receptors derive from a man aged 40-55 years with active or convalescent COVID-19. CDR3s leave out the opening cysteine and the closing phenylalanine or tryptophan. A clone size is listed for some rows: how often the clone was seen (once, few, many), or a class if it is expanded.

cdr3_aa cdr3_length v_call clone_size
AIRQGMGDNEKLF 13 TRBV10-3 NA
ASSPTRDTEAF 11 TRBV6-5 NA
ASREGATGTGKSNQPQH 17 TRBV6-4 NA
ASSLNRDYEQY 11 TRBV7-2 NA
ASSPGQGQPQH 11 TRBV18 NA
ASSDMIGTGLRTNTGELF 18 TRBV2 NA
ASSPAGETQY 10 TRBV7-9 few
ASSTAGQGYNSPLH 14 TRBV19 NA
ASATSQGWDTEAF 13 TRBV6-5 NA
ASSLDSPLTGELF 13 TRBV5-1 NA
ASSLFQGDIKETQY 14 TRBV28 NA
ASSVGQLNTEAF 12 TRBV9 NA
ASSPGQGVSSPLH 13 TRBV18 NA
ASSLGAFYEQY 11 TRBV5-1 NA
ASSWNRGTSNQPQH 14 TRBV28 NA
AWTTAGGLTSTDTQY 15 TRBV30 NA
ASSGGQGSYGYT 12 TRBV2 NA
ASSYGLGQGNEKLF 14 TRBV6-5 NA
ASSGRLQGMTIYGYT 15 TRBV6-1 NA
ASSVFRGNTEAF 12 TRBV10-2 NA
ASTVGTGLTYEQY 13 TRBV2 NA
ASSLGTDTDTQY 12 TRBV5-1 NA
ASSLARGGQNTGELF 15 TRBV7-2 NA
ASSPTPGGSNYGYT 14 TRBV11-2 NA
ASSSDRGRAGELF 13 TRBV7-3 NA
AVKTGDQPQH 10 TRBV10-3 NA
ASSLASGGFGYNSPLH 16 TRBV5-4 NA
ASSPQGRNLNGYT 13 TRBV7-9 few
ASSQPGNTEAF 11 TRBV6-5 NA
ASSVAAGASEKLF 13 TRBV9 NA
ASSWTDYFGLAGSTDTQY 18 TRBV5-1 NA
ASSRQSGQAPGSTEAF 16 TRBV4-1 NA
ASSSTSRYEQF 11 TRBV5-4 NA
ASRWGADSNQPQH 13 TRBV5-1 NA
ASSLEGGAHYYEQY 14 TRBV5-6 NA
ASSEVPLRTGEHEQY 15 TRBV6-1 NA
ASSIRGGYNNEQF 13 TRBV9 few
ASSQIGTGLTGELF 14 TRBV4-1 NA
ATSDAGTGALNYGYT 15 TRBV24-1 many
ASTREPRTGAKTNTEAF 17 TRBV19 NA
AWSVSGGPAN 10 TRBV30 NA
ASSAFPGTSGNNEQF 15 TRBV9 NA
ASSPSGGYTDTQY 13 TRBV7-9 NA
ASSLAGTGGVSSETQY 16 TRBV5-4 NA
ASQRGEGVNNSPLH 14 TRBV27 NA
ATSDLSLAGGPHSSYNEQF 19 TRBV24-1 NA
ASSLGTSGGSQETQY 15 TRBV7-8 NA
ASSYFPDQPQH 11 TRBV6-5 once
ASSYIRGYYEQY 12 TRBV6-2/TRBV6-3 NA
ASSIRLGGLGETQY 14 TRBV19 NA
SVAEGTNYGYT 11 TRBV29-1 NA
ASSLAGESSYNEQF 14 TRBV5-4 NA
ATAGSYGYT 9 TRBV28 NA
ASSWDRGDQPQH 12 TRBV2 NA